Below are 20 T cell receptor beta chains sequenced from a single sample in a study of T-cell memory formation after mild COVID-19. In TCRdb, the 5' RACE reads were re-called with MiXCR into one record per CDR3 protein. Counted here are approximately 150,000 distinct CDR3 sequences, about 14% occurring once; the ten biggest clones make up approximately 14%. Sequenced: PBMCs or a T cell subset sorted from them (not recorded which). These receptor sequences come from an adult woman who had mild COVID-19 (a few samples of this study predate the infection). Cell type and time point are not known.

V and J are TRBV14 and TRBJ2-7, with 11 bases aligning to TRBD1. Germline loops: CDR1 SGHDN, CDR2 FVKESK. The CDR3 runs to 15 residues. V was pared by 0 bases and J by 5 bases, with 3 bases of the junction left unmatched. DNA for the CDR3: TGTGCCAGCAGCCAAGAGGGACAGGGGGTCCACGAGCAGTACTTC. Its protein product is CASSQEGQGVHEQYF.

The chain links TRBV12-3 or TRBV12-4 to TRBJ2-3; the match to TRBD2 covers 8 bases. The CDR3 spans 16 residues. After removal of 5 bases from V and 4 bases from J, the junction contained 11 bases not matched to a gene. The CDR3 sequence is CASSSMAGGLADTQYF. CDR3 bases: TGTGCCAGCAGTAGTATGGCGGGGGGCCTTGCAGATACGCAGTATTTT.

This clonotype was counted ten times or more. V is TRBV6-5 and J is TRBJ2-3; 8 bases are a match to TRBD1. V shed 1 base, J shed 0 bases, and the junction held 0 bases outside the gene matches. Germline assignment: CDR1 MNHEY and CDR2 SVGAGI. CDR3 length: 15 residues. The CDR3 DNA sequence: TGTGCCAGCAGTTACTGGACAGGGAGCACAGATACGCAGTATTTT. Protein product: CASSYWTGSTDTQYF.

The chain couples TRBV5-6 to TRBJ2-1; D call uncertain. The ends were cut back, 7 bases at V and 7 bases at J, with 9 bases in the middle. Germline V gene data show CDR1 as SGHDT and CDR2 as YYEEEE. The CDR3 has 11 amino acids. CDR3: CASRYFNEQFF. The CDR3 coding sequence is TGTGCCAGCCGATATTTTAATGAGCAGTTCTTC.

This clonotype has just a few counts. The V gene is TRBV9, the J gene TRBJ1-2; TRBD1 agrees at 10 bases. The CDR3 sequence is 13 residues long. The trim removed 4 bases at V and 13 bases at J, leaving 10 bases unmatched. CDR1 is SGDLS and CDR2 is YYNGEE in the germline V gene. The CDR3 coding sequence is TGTGCCAGCAGCCCTAGGAGGGACAGGGGTATCACCTTC. Translated, it gives CASSPRRDRGITF.

V gene TRBV7-6 combines with J gene TRBJ1-1; a weak D match, TRBD1 (5 bases). CDR1 and CDR2 from the germline V gene are SGHVS and FNYEAQ. Trimming removed 7 bases from V and 3 bases from J, with 24 bases in between. The CDR3 contains 17 residues. The CDR3 DNA is TGTGCCAGCACCCAAGTGAAGGGACTAATGGGAGACACTGAAGCTTTCTTT. Translated: CASTQVKGLMGDTEAFF.

This clonotype was detected a few times. This chain joins TRBV27 and TRBJ1-1; possibly TRBD1 for D (5 bases). Germline loops: CDR1 MNHEY, CDR2 SMNVEV (reference sequence). V was clipped by 4 bases and J by 3 bases, with 12 bases between them. This CDR3 comprises 14 residues. CDR3 protein: CASSSGQVDTEAFF. The DNA for the CDR3 is TGTGCCAGCAGTTCGGGGCAGGTCGACACTGAAGCTTTCTTT.

This clonotype was picked up many times. The rearrangement uses TRBV24-1 and TRBJ2-2; 9 bases match TRBD1. The CDR3 extends over 18 amino acids. Trimming took 4 bases from V and 4 from J; bases not matched to a gene: 12. CDR1 is KGHDR and CDR2 is SFDVKD in the germline V gene. The CDR3 bases are TGTGCCACCAGTGACAGATACTACGGGACAGGGACCACCGGGGAGCTGTTTTTT. It yields the protein CATSDRYYGTGTTGELFF.

The chain employs TRBV9 and TRBJ2-3, with a tentative D call TRBD1 (5 bases). Germline V gene lookup returns CDR1 SGDLS and CDR2 YYNGEE. V was shortened by 0 bases and J by 3 bases, with 5 bases between the two germline ends. The CDR3 runs 13 residues. The CDR3 DNA sequence: TGTGCCAGCAGCGTAGGACAGACAGATACGCAGTATTTT. This encodes CASSVGQTDTQYF.

The chain is built from TRBV29-1 and TRBJ1-1, with D maybe TRBD1 (6 bases). V lost 3 bases, J lost 7 bases, and 9 bases lay in between. Germline CDR1 reads SQVTM; CDR2 reads ANQGSEA. The CDR3 is made up of 11 amino acids. The CDR3 region has the DNA TGCAGCGTTGAGAGGGGGATTGAAGCTTTCTTT. This codes for CSVERGIEAFF.

The V gene is TRBV6-6, the J gene TRBJ1-6; D gene ambiguous. The CDR3 is 15 amino acids. Germline V CDR1 and CDR2: MNHNY, SVGAGI (reference sequence). V dropped 0 bases and J dropped 8 bases, with 11 bases sitting between them. CDR3 amino acids: CASSYSLDRDSPLHF. CDR3 nucleotide sequence: TGTGCCAGCAGTTACTCGTTAGATCGGGATTCACCCCTCCACTTT.

This chain connects TRBV19 to TRBJ2-1; possibly TRBD2 for D (6 bases). V was shortened by 10 bases and J by 4 bases, with 20 bases between the two germline ends. This CDR3 comprises 15 residues. CDR1 and CDR2 (germline): LNHDA, SQIVND (reference sequence). This chain's CDR3 is CATSRGQRVYNEQFF. The CDR3 DNA reads as TGTGCCACCAGCCGGGGCCAGCGGGTTTACAATGAGCAGTTCTTC. The complete variable domain, with remaining parts taken from reference TRBV19 and TRBJ2-1, reads DGGITQSPKYLFRKEGQNVTLSCEQNLNHDAMYWYRQDPGQGLRLIYYSQIVNDFQKGDIAEGYSVSREKKESFPLTVTSAQKNPTAFYLCATSRGQRVYNEQFFGPGTRLTVL.

This sequence joins TRBV5-4 and TRBJ2-1, with D maybe TRBD2 (6 bases). V lost 1 base to trimming and J lost 5 bases, with 10 bases between them. Looked up from germline, CDR1 is SGHNT and CDR2 is YYREEE (reference sequence). The CDR3 is 14 amino acids. Written as DNA, the CDR3 is TGTGCCAGCAGCTTGATGGGACTCAACAATGAGCAGTTCTTC. Its protein is CASSLMGLNNEQFF.

The chain is built from TRBV7-2 and TRBJ2-2; no clear D. V was clipped by 5 bases and J by 0 bases, with 7 bases between them. Per germline, CDR1 SGHTA and CDR2 FQGNSA. The CDR3 loop spans 14 amino acids. The CDR3 is CASSHLANTGELFF. CDR3 DNA sequence: TGTGCCAGCAGCCACCTAGCGAACACCGGGGAGCTGTTTTTT.

This clonotype was observed a few times. The rearrangement links TRBV12-3 or TRBV12-4 to TRBJ2-5, with 7 bases aligning to TRBD2. Losses at the gene ends were 6 bases for V and 5 bases for J; bases not matched to a gene: 6. The CDR3 extends over 13 amino acids. The CDR3 region has the DNA TGTGCCAGCAGGCGGGGGTTCGGGGAGACCCAGTACTTC. Protein: CASRRGFGETQYF.

There are a few counts of this clonotype. The V call is TRBV20-1, the J call TRBJ2-3, with 9 bases that match TRBD2. Germline V gives CDR1 DFQATT, CDR2 SNEGSKA (reference sequence). With 2 bases clipped from V and 3 bases from J, the junction kept 3 bases outside the gene matches. The CDR3 is 14 amino acids. DNA of the CDR3: TGCAGTGCTAGACTAGCGGGGTTTACAGATACGCAGTATTTT. Translating gives CSARLAGFTDTQYF.

The chain couples TRBV5-1 to TRBJ2-1; D perhaps matches TRBD2 (5 bases). Germline lookup yields CDR1 SGHRS and CDR2 YFSETQ. Trimming removed 4 bases from V and 0 bases from J, with 11 bases in between. The CDR3 contains 15 residues. CDR3 amino acids: CASSPDSASYNEQFF. The DNA of the CDR3 is TGCGCCAGCAGCCCGGACTCCGCCTCCTACAATGAGCAGTTCTTC.

A few counts support this clonotype. The chain employs TRBV30 and TRBJ1-1; TRBD1 is a possible D gene (5 bases). The CDR3 loop spans 13 amino acids. Germline V gives CDR1 GTSNPN, CDR2 SVGIG (reference sequence). Trimming left V 0 bases short and J 4 bases short, with 9 bases between. The CDR3 DNA reads TGTGCCTGGAGTGTGGGGGGGGTCACTGAAGCTTTCTTT. Translating it yields CAWSVGGVTEAFF.

V gene TRBV7-7 combines with J gene TRBJ2-3; maybe TRBD2 (6 bases). This CDR3 contains 17 residues. The V gene lost 2 bases and the J gene lost 3 bases, with 18 bases spanning the gap. From germline, CDR1 is SSHAT and CDR2 FNYEAQ (reference sequence). This CDR3 reads CASSLRALAVRTDTQYF. The CDR3 DNA follows: TGTGCCAGCAGCTTACGGGCCTTAGCGGTTCGTACAGATACGCAGTATTTT.

The CDR3 bases are TGTGCCAGCACCATGAGGGGGGGGGCCCAAGAGACCCAGTACTTC. Its protein product is CASTMRGGAQETQYF. The chain joins TRBV27 to TRBJ2-5; D might be TRBD2 (7 bases). The CDR3 is 15 residues long. Looked up from germline, CDR1 is MNHEY and CDR2 is SMNVEV (reference sequence). Trimming shortened V by 7 bases and J by 1 base, and 16 bases separated the two germline ends.